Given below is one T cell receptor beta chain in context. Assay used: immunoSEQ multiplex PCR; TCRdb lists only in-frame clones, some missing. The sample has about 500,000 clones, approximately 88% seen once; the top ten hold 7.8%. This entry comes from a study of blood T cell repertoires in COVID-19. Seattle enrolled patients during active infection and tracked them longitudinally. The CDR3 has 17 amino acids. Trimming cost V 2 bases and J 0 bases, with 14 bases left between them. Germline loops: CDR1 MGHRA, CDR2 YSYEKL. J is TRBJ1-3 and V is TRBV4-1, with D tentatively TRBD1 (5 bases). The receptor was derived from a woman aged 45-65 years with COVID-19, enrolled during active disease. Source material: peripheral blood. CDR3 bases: TGCGCCAGCAGCCAACACCGGGCAGACAGCTCTGGAAACACCATATATTTT. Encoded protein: CASSQHRADSSGNTIYF.